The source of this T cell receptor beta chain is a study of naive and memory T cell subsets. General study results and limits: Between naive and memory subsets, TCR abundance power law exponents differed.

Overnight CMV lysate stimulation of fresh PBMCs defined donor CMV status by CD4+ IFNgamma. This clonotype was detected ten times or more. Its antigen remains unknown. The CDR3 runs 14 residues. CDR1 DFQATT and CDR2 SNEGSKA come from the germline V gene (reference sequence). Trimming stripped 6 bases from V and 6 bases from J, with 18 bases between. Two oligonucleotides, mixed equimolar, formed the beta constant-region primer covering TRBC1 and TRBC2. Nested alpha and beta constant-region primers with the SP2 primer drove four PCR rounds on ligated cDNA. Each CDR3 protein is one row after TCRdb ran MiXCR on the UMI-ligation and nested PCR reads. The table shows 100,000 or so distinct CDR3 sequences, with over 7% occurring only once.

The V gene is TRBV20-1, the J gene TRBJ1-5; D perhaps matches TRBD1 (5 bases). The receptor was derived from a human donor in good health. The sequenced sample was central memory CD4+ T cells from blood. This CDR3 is CSAPAGRRGQPQHF. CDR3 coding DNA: TGCAGTGCCCCGGCAGGGCGTAGAGGTCAGCCCCAGCATTTT.